This TCR beta chain was documented in a study of T cells in Graves' hyperthyroidism and ophthalmopathy. Clinical symptoms, serum thyroxine, TRAb, thyroid ultrasound and orbital computed tomography established diagnosis. Using RNA transcripts as the source, TCR beta CDR3 regions were amplified. TCR CDR3 regions were first amplified by RT-PCR with HTBI primers. TCRdb itself ran the multiplex PCR reads through MiXCR, one entry per CDR3 protein. In the table there are 500,000 to 550,000 distinct CDR3 sequences, around 20% of which are singletons. This CDR3 is built from 8 residues. Between the trimmed V and J ends, which lost 11 bases and 6 bases, there was a span of 4 bases.

Material for sequencing was blood. The TCR was taken from a man in his late teens or twenties with Graves' hyperthyroidism. The chain couples TRBV12-3 or TRBV12-4 to TRBJ2-5; D ambiguous. Here the CDR3 reads CALKTQYF. The CDR3 bases are TGTGCCCTAAAGACCCAGTACTTC.